Given below is one T cell receptor beta chain in context. The sample belongs to a study of blood T cell repertoires in COVID-19. As for the study in general: T cells, B-cell-depleted T cells, or PBMCs supplied cDNA or gDNA.

Original data processing: Reference gene primer amplification in the assay estimated nucleated cell counts. Repertoires were generated with immunoSEQ multiplex PCR, while TCRdb's copy carries only in-frame clones and drops some. Clone size and the V and J calls come from that table; the DNA yielded D and trimming. The repertoire holds around 280,000 clones, with roughly 90% as singletons. The Seattle site enrolled patients during active infection and followed them longitudinally. V was trimmed by 0 bases and J by 0 bases, leaving 8 bases between them. CDR3 length: 16 residues. The receptor's source is a woman aged 25 to 45 with COVID-19, enrolled during active disease. The source material was peripheral blood. V and J are TRBV23-1 and TRBJ2-2; D is ambiguous. TRBV23-1 is an ORF for which the function is uncertain. The CDR3 here is CASSQSNSANTGELFF. In nucleotides, the CDR3 is TGCGCCAGCAGTCAATCCAACTCCGCGAACACCGGGGAGCTGTTTTTT.